This TCR beta chain was found in a study of sequential checkpoint blockade in melanoma. Overall study: Patients were randomized 1:1 to nivolumab-then-ipilimumab or ipilimumab-then-nivolumab first-line. Each arm's sequence ended with maintenance nivolumab.

With V trimmed by 5 bases and J by 2 bases, 13 bases remained unmatched. CDR1 and CDR2 from the germline V gene are SEHNR and FQNEAQ (reference sequence). This CDR3 has 18 amino acids. Profiled with immunoSEQ multiplex PCR; TCRdb holds only in-frame clones, not every one. The sample holds some 2,200 clones, roughly three fifths seen once. Treatment defined: randomized to nivolumab then ipilimumab (arm A) or the reverse (arm B). PBMC sorting kept live CD3+CD8+ cells without CD19 or CD56. The sample in question was CD8+ T cells sorted from blood (inferred from file names), obtained from a patient given nivolumab and ipilimumab in sequence. This chain connects TRBV7-9 to TRBJ1-2; 11 nucleotides match TRBD1. The clonotype originates from a human patient with melanoma. Some clones in this sample may be carry-over from other donors' samples. The CDR3 DNA follows: TGTGCCAGCAGCCCGATTCAGGGACAGGGGGGTGAAAACTATGGCTACACCTTC. Translated, it gives CASSPIQGQGGENYGYTF.